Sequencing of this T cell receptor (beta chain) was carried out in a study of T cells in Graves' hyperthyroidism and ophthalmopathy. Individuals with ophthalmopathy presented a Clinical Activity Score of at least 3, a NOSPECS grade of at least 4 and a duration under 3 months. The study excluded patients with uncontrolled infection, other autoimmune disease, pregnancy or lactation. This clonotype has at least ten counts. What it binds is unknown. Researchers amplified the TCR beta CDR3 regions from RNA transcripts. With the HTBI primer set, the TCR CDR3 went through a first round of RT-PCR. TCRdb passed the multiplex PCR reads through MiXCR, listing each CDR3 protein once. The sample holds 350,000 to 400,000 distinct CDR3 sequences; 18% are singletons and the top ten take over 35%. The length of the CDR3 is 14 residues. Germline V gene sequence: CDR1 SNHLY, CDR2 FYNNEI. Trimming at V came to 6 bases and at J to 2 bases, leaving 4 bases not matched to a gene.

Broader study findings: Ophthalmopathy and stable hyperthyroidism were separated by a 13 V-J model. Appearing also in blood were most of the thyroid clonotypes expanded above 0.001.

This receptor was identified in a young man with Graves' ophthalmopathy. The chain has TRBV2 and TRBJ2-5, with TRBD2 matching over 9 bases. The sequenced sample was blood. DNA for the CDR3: TGTGCCAGCAGAAGGCGGGGGGGACAAGAGACCCAGTACTTC. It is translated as CASRRRGGQETQYF.